This TCR beta chain was recovered during a study of T cell responses to AZD1222 COVID-19 vaccine. A remark on this clone: No antigen is known for it.

Study-wide results and limits: Spike was spanned by vaccine-associated CD4 TCRs, which were dominant at 160-218 and 743-854. Seropositivity was recorded at baseline in only a handful of AZD1222 recipients. Two AZD1222 administrations were followed by greater Spike-specific TCR breadth and depth. Per reports, nearly half of all spike-specific TCRs target regions that are unmutated in variants.

The method was immunoSEQ multiplex PCR; TCRdb's version includes in-frame clones alone and lacks a portion of them. The sample consists of approximately 150,000 clones, about 91% of them appearing once. Germline V lookup: CDR1 SGHNT, CDR2 YYREEE (reference sequence). This CDR3 is built from 15 residues. Unmatched junction bases numbered 4, after V lost 0 bases and J lost 5 bases. The rearrangement uses TRBV5-4 and TRBJ1-2; 10 bases agree with TRBD1. The sample consisted of peripheral blood, taken on day 0 of MenACWY control vaccination. This TCR came from an adult in good health. As DNA, the CDR3 is TGTGCCAGCAGCTTGGTCGGGACAGGGGTATATGGCTACACCTTC. This sequence encodes CASSLVGTGVYGYTF.